This T cell receptor beta chain was retrieved from a study of OX40 agonist ivuxolimab in advanced cancers. Study as a whole: Antecedent anti-PD-1, anti-PD-L1 or anti-CTLA-4 therapy was permissible, with roughly 40% having received some. Study conclusions and caveats: At doses 0.1 to 3.0 mg/kg, CD4+ and CD8+ clones expanded.

Concerning this clone itself: The antigen is unknown.

Excluded were patients having autoimmune disease history or systemic immunosuppression. Some clones are missing from TCRdb's copy, which holds only in-frame ones; the method was immunoSEQ multiplex PCR. This table holds 70,000 or so clones, less than 90% found once. The trim removed 0 bases at V and 4 bases at J, leaving 6 bases unmatched. The CDR3 has 15 residues. CDR1 is SGHRS, CDR2 YFSETQ, per germline. The V gene is TRBV5-1, the J gene TRBJ1-1, with 7 bases identical to TRBD1. The sample in question was CD4+ or CD8+ T cells sorted from blood, obtained in a trial of the OX40 agonist ivuxolimab. The sequence was obtained from an adult with an advanced solid tumor such as melanoma, head and neck, liver or kidney cancer. CDR3 region: CASSLGQGLGTEAFF. CDR3 DNA sequence: TGCGCCAGCAGCTTGGGACAGGGACTTGGCACTGAAGCTTTCTTT.